This T cell receptor beta chain stems from a study of T cells in Graves' hyperthyroidism and ophthalmopathy. Turning to the study itself: Peripheral blood sampling occurred at initial diagnosis, before any treatment.

The table lists this clonotype with many counts. Trimming took 4 bases from V and 4 from J; bases not matched to a gene: 7. Germline CDR1 reads MDHEN; CDR2 reads SYDVKM. The CDR3 runs 16 residues. Researchers took RNA transcripts and amplified the TCR beta CDR3 regions from them. Carried out on the TCR CDR3, a first-round RT-PCR used the HTBI primer set. Via MiXCR, TCRdb re-called the multiplex PCR reads, giving one row per CDR3 protein. The sample has 150,000 or so distinct CDR3 sequences; approximately 20% are singletons. Sequenced input: blood. The gene calls are TRBV28 and TRBJ2-1, with TRBD2 identical over 10 bases. This clonotype was obtained from a woman in her fifties or sixties with Graves' hyperthyroidism that later progressed to Graves' ophthalmopathy. The CDR3 here is CASSSRRTSGYNEQFF. The CDR3 DNA follows: TGTGCCAGCAGTTCAAGACGGACTAGCGGATACAATGAGCAGTTCTTC.